A single sample gave rise to the 32 T cell receptor beta chains below, sequenced in a study of CD8+ T cells in alopecia areata. Isolated RNA was reverse transcribed into cDNA used as the sequencing template. Produced via immunoSEQ multiplex PCR; TCRdb's table is partial and in-frame only. Altogether some 190,000 clones are present, 51% being singletons, with the ten largest covering 9.5% to 13%. Described treatment: oral pan-JAK inhibitor, 5-10 mg twice daily. Sample: CD8+ T cells sorted from blood, taken around week 53, from a patient treated with tofacitinib. Every receptor here comes from a human donor with alopecia areata.

The chain employs TRBV7-2 and TRBJ2-1; D gene unclear. Germline CDR1 SGHTA, CDR2 FQGNSA. The CDR3 is 17 amino acids. With 1 base removed from V and 4 bases from J, the gap between germline ends came to 17 bases. CDR3 nucleotides: TGTGCCAGCAGCTTAGTAAGGGCCACTTATGCTTACAATGAGCAGTTCTTC. This translates into CASSLVRATYAYNEQFF.

This sequence joins TRBV7-8 and TRBJ2-5; D tentatively fits TRBD1 or TRBD2 (5 bases each). Trimming took 7 bases from V and 4 from J, leaving 10 bases between them. The length of the CDR3 is 12 residues. The V gene's germline CDR1 is SGHVS and CDR2 FQNEAQ. CDR3 in amino acids: CASKEGRETQYF. The CDR3 nucleotides read TGTGCCAGCAAAGAGGGGAGAGAGACCCAGTACTTC.

Only one count was recorded for this clone. V gene TRBV30 combines with J gene TRBJ1-4, with D possibly TRBD1 on 6 matching bases. CDR1 and CDR2 (germline): GTSNPN, SVGIG (reference sequence). This CDR3 contains 14 residues. Trimming stripped 0 bases from V and 5 bases from J, with 10 bases between. The CDR3 is CAWSVNRANEKLFF. The CDR3 region has the DNA TGTGCCTGGAGTGTGAACAGGGCCAATGAAAAACTGTTTTTT.

CDR3 loop: CASSEGPPYEQYF. The CDR3 region has the DNA TGTGCCAGCAGTGAGGGGCCCCCCTACGAGCAGTACTTC. V is TRBV2 and J is TRBJ2-7; a weak D match, TRBD1 (5 bases). The CDR3 consists of 13 residues. Germline V gene sequence: CDR1 SNHLY, CDR2 FYNNEI. Trimming removed 3 bases at V and 2 bases at J, with 8 bases between. Combining the CDR3 with reference TRBV2 and TRBJ2-7 gives the whole variable domain EPEVTQTPSHQVTQMGQEVILRCVPISNHLYFYWYRQILGQKVEFLVSFYNNEISEKSEIFDDQFSVERPDGSNFTLKIRSTKLEDSAMYFCASSEGPPYEQYFGPGTRLTVT.

V and J are TRBV30 and TRBJ1-1; a possible D gene is TRBD1 (5 bases). The CDR3 totals 12 residues. CDR1 is GTSNPN, CDR2 SVGIG, per germline (reference sequence). Trimming shortened V by 3 bases and J by 5 bases, and 10 bases separated the two germline ends. Written as DNA, the CDR3 is TGTGCCTGGAGCATGGGGGGAACTGAAGCTTTCTTT. Translated, it gives CAWSMGGTEAFF. Combining the CDR3 with reference TRBV30 and TRBJ1-1 gives the whole variable domain SQTIHQWPATLVQPVGSPLSLECTVEGTSNPNLYWYRQAAGRGLQLLFYSVGIGQISSEVPQNLSASRPQDRQFILSSKKLLLSDSGFYLCAWSMGGTEAFFGQGTRLTVV.

The rearrangement uses TRBV5-4 and TRBJ2-2; TRBD2 might be the D (6 bases). CDR3 length: 15 residues. Germline V gene lookup returns CDR1 SGHNT and CDR2 YYREEE (reference sequence). V lost 0 bases to trimming and J lost 3 bases, with 9 bases between them. CDR3 nucleotides: TGTGCCAGCAGCTTGGGGAGGGGCGACACCGGGGAGCTGTTTTTT. Protein: CASSLGRGDTGELFF.

J is TRBJ1-4 and V is TRBV9; TRBD1 matches at 7 bases. The CDR3 is made up of 15 amino acids. The J segment lost 4 bases and the V segment lost 3 bases, leaving 6 bases of the junction unmatched. Germline CDR1 SGDLS, CDR2 YYNGEE. The CDR3 nucleotides are TGTGCCAGCAGCGAAGGGACAGCTCTTAATGAAAAACTGTTTTTT. The encoded protein is CASSEGTALNEKLFF.

The V call is TRBV6-1, the J call TRBJ2-3; D may be TRBD1 (6 bases). The CDR3 runs 16 residues. V lost 4 bases and J lost 0, with 14 bases in between. Germline lookup yields CDR1 MNHNS and CDR2 SASEGT. The CDR3 loop is CASSAFRTDSTDTQYF. In DNA, the CDR3 is TGTGCCAGCAGTGCCTTCCGGACAGATAGCACAGATACGCAGTATTTT.

This chain links TRBV10-3 with TRBJ1-2, with a weak D call TRBD1 (5 bases). Germline lookup yields CDR1 ENHRY and CDR2 SYGVKD. V dropped 7 bases and J dropped 2 bases, with 8 bases sitting between them. The CDR3 loop spans 12 amino acids. CDR3: CAIMEGNYGYTF. CDR3 DNA sequence: TGTGCCATCATGGAGGGGAACTATGGCTACACCTTC.

This clone has more than one count but fewer than ten. This chain uses TRBV5-4 with TRBJ2-7; D is possibly TRBD1 (5 bases). Deletions cut 5 bases from V and 6 bases from J, with 15 bases between. Germline-derived CDR1 and CDR2 are SGHNT and YYREEE (reference sequence). The CDR3 loop spans 13 amino acids. The CDR3, as DNA: TGTGCCAGCAGGCAGGGAACTGGTAGCGAGCAGTACTTC. Translated: CASRQGTGSEQYF.

CDR3 protein: CATGLGEQFF. The CDR3 nucleotides are TGTGCCACGGGGTTGGGAGAGCAGTTCTTC. The V and J genes are TRBV15 and TRBJ2-1; D uncertain. The germline V gene has CDR1 LNHNV and CDR2 YYDKDF (reference sequence). V was trimmed by 9 bases and J by 10 bases, leaving 10 bases between them. This CDR3 is 10 amino acids long.

This clone was observed a handful of times. The gene calls are TRBV27 and TRBJ2-3; 7 bases line up with TRBD2. Germline loops: CDR1 MNHEY, CDR2 SMNVEV (reference sequence). This CDR3 spans 16 amino acids. Unmatched junction bases numbered 10, after V lost 3 bases and J lost 4 bases. The CDR3, as DNA: TGTGCCAGCAGTTTCCTCTCTAGCGGCGGGGCAGATACGCAGTATTTT. Protein: CASSFLSSGGADTQYF.

V gene TRBV25-1 combines with J gene TRBJ2-3; D ambiguous. The V end was cut by 5 bases, the J end by 4 bases, with 16 bases between. Germline V gene lookup returns CDR1 MGHDK and CDR2 SYGVNS. The CDR3 runs 15 residues. CDR3 amino acids: CASSQNWGWSDTQYF. DNA of the CDR3: TGTGCCAGCAGTCAGAATTGGGGTTGGTCAGATACGCAGTATTTT.

The chain couples TRBV5-4 to TRBJ1-2, with 7 bases lining up with TRBD1. J was trimmed by 4 bases and V by 5 bases; bases with no gene match: 5. The CDR3 totals 13 residues. Germline loops: CDR1 SGHNT, CDR2 YYREEE (reference sequence). The CDR3 reads CASSQDRSYGYTF. In nucleotides, the CDR3 is TGTGCCAGCAGTCAGGACAGGAGCTATGGCTACACCTTC.

This clone was seen only a few times. The gene calls are TRBV4-1 and TRBJ2-7; possibly TRBD1 for D (6 bases). The CDR3 runs 15 residues. Trimming took off 0 bases at V and 2 bases at J, with 11 bases between the two ends. The V gene's germline CDR1 is MGHRA and CDR2 YSYEKL. CDR3 region: CASSQETGRPYEQYF. CDR3 DNA: TGCGCCAGCAGCCAAGAAACAGGGCGGCCCTACGAGCAGTACTTC.

On this clone itself: The sample holds other DNA sequences that translate to the same CDR3. The chain employs TRBV29-1 and TRBJ2-7; no clear D. The CDR3 has 12 residues. Per germline, CDR1 SQVTM and CDR2 ANQGSEA. The V gene lost 4 bases and the J gene lost 0 bases, with 7 bases spanning the gap. Written as DNA, the CDR3 is TGCAGCGTTGTACAGCCCTCCTACGAGCAGTACTTC. Residues: CSVVQPSYEQYF.

This chain uses TRBV30 with TRBJ2-5, with a tentative D call TRBD2 (6 bases). Deletions cut 0 bases from V and 6 bases from J, with 17 bases between. The germline CDR1 and CDR2 sequences are GTSNPN and SVGIG (reference sequence). CDR3 size: 15 residues. CDR3 sequence (DNA): TGTGCCTGGAGTGTACATGGGGGGATCGGAAAGACCCAGTACTTC. Protein: CAWSVHGGIGKTQYF.

V usage is TRBV6-5 and J usage is TRBJ1-5, with D perhaps matching TRBD1 (6 bases). This CDR3 is built from 14 residues. Trimming removed 5 bases at V and 3 bases at J, with 11 bases between. CDR1 and CDR2 from the germline V gene are MNHEY and SVGAGI. CDR3 sequence reads: CASSTRGPNQPQHF. CDR3 sequence (DNA): TGTGCCAGCAGTACCAGGGGCCCCAATCAGCCCCAGCATTTT.

The gene calls are TRBV5-6 and TRBJ1-1; the D gene is possibly TRBD1 (6 bases). CDR1 and CDR2 from the germline V gene are SGHDT and YYEEEE. V was trimmed by 0 bases and J by 4 bases, leaving 10 bases between them. The CDR3 is 14 amino acids. This CDR3 reads CASSLAGGSTEAFF. CDR3 nucleotide sequence: TGTGCCAGCAGCTTGGCTGGGGGCAGCACTGAAGCTTTCTTT.

The chain has TRBV2 and TRBJ2-5; 13 bases are shared with TRBD2. This CDR3 has 14 residues. The J segment lost 7 bases and the V segment lost 6 bases, leaving 5 bases of the junction unmatched. Germline CDR1 and CDR2: SNHLY and FYNNEI. DNA for the CDR3: TGTGCCAGCAGGGGACTAGCGGGGCCCGGGACCCAGTACTTC. It translates to CASRGLAGPGTQYF. Full variable domain (rest looked up from reference TRBV2 and TRBJ2-5): EPEVTQTPSHQVTQMGQEVILRCVPISNHLYFYWYRQILGQKVEFLVSFYNNEISEKSEIFDDQFSVERPDGSNFTLKIRSTKLEDSAMYFCASRGLAGPGTQYFGPGTRLLVL.

This chain links TRBV27 with TRBJ2-7, with D perhaps matching TRBD1 (6 bases). V was clipped by 3 bases and J by 2 bases, with 14 bases between them. This CDR3 has 15 residues. Per the germline V gene, CDR1 is MNHEY and CDR2 is SMNVEV (reference sequence). The CDR3 here is CASSFFGTGTYEQYF. CDR3 nucleotides: TGTGCCAGCAGTTTTTTTGGTACAGGGACCTACGAGCAGTACTTC.

This clone was counted only a few times. The chain employs TRBV2 and TRBJ1-1; TRBD1 aligns across 7 bases. The V and J ends lost 8 bases and 3 bases, in that order; junction bases with no gene match: 9. Germline CDR1 is SNHLY and CDR2 is FYNNEI. The CDR3 extends over 14 amino acids. CDR3 amino acids: CASEEYTGDTEAFF. As DNA, the CDR3 is TGTGCCAGCGAGGAATATACAGGGGACACTGAAGCTTTCTTT.

The chain employs TRBV7-2 and TRBJ1-1; D not certain. V was trimmed by 1 base and J by 4 bases, leaving 10 bases between them. Germline CDR1 is SGHTA and CDR2 is FQGNSA. The CDR3 runs to 14 residues. The CDR3 coding sequence is TGTGCCAGCAGCTTAGTCGAGGGTTCCACTGAAGCTTTCTTT. This translates into CASSLVEGSTEAFF.

The chain recombines TRBV19 with TRBJ2-5; no clear D gene. V lost 5 bases and J lost 3, with 16 bases in between. The germline CDR1 and CDR2 sequences are LNHDA and SQIVND (reference sequence). This CDR3 comprises 15 residues. This chain's CDR3 is CASSRYMGSEETQYF. The CDR3 coding sequence is TGTGCCAGTAGTCGCTATATGGGGTCTGAAGAGACCCAGTACTTC.

This rearrangement joins TRBV6-4 to TRBJ2-6; 7 nucleotides match TRBD2. V lost 6 bases, J lost 4 bases, and 9 bases stayed unmatched. The CDR3 length is 16 residues. CDR1 is MRHNA, CDR2 SNTAGT, per germline. In DNA form, the CDR3 reads TGTGCCAGCAGCCCTCGGCGGGAGTGGGGGGCCAACGTCCTGACTTTC. Its translation: CASSPRREWGANVLTF.

The DNA for the CDR3 is TGCAGCGTTGGACAGGGTCGGCTCGGCGCCACCGGGGAGCTGTTTTTT. This gives the protein CSVGQGRLGATGELFF. The chain combines TRBV29-1 with TRBJ2-2; 7 bases align to TRBD1. The CDR3 runs 16 residues. V lost 4 bases, J lost 4 bases, and 12 bases stayed unmatched. Per germline, CDR1 SQVTM and CDR2 ANQGSEA.

The V call is TRBV27, the J call TRBJ1-5; D ambiguous. CDR1 and CDR2 from the germline V gene are MNHEY and SMNVEV (reference sequence). This CDR3 contains 13 residues. Trimming took off 8 bases at V and 6 bases at J, with 14 bases between the two ends. The CDR3 loop is CASGSPTGQPQHF. As DNA, the CDR3 is TGTGCCAGCGGAAGCCCCACTGGTCAGCCCCAGCATTTT.

The J gene is TRBJ2-2, the V gene TRBV27; D remains ambiguous. Per the germline V gene, CDR1 is MNHEY and CDR2 is SMNVEV (reference sequence). V lost 6 bases, J lost 10 bases, and 15 bases lay in between. The CDR3 has 13 amino acids. CDR3 sequence reads: CASSPDGHMELFF. The CDR3 DNA is TGTGCCAGCAGCCCCGACGGCCACATGGAGCTGTTTTTT.

This clone has just a few counts. V is TRBV4-1 and J is TRBJ2-5, with D hard to call. This CDR3 spans 14 amino acids. V was pared by 5 bases and J by 2 bases, with 12 bases between. Germline CDR1 MGHRA, CDR2 YSYEKL. CDR3 sequence reads: CASSSRSGQETQYF. DNA of the CDR3: TGCGCCAGCAGCTCTAGATCGGGTCAAGAGACCCAGTACTTC.

The sample holds a few counts of this clone. The gene calls are TRBV9 and TRBJ2-6; possibly TRBD1 for D (5 bases). Germline V CDR1 and CDR2: SGDLS, YYNGEE. V lost 0 bases to trimming and J lost 2 bases, with 6 bases between them. There are 15 residues in the CDR3. The CDR3 loop is CASSVARAGANVLTF. The CDR3 DNA reads as TGTGCCAGCAGCGTAGCCAGGGCTGGGGCCAACGTCCTGACTTTC.

The chain uses TRBV6-5 and TRBJ2-1; TRBD2 agrees at 10 bases. Germline CDR1 MNHEY, CDR2 SVGAGI. V gave up 7 bases and J gave up 6 bases; unmatched junction bases: 6. The CDR3 extends over 14 amino acids. The chain's CDR3 is CASIPQRGGNEQFF. For the CDR3, the DNA is TGTGCCAGCATACCCCAGCGGGGGGGCAATGAGCAGTTCTTC.

CDR3 residues: CASSYMSAGEGETQYF. CDR3 DNA: TGTGCCAGCAGTTACATGTCGGCGGGGGAGGGGGAGACCCAGTACTTC. This sequence joins TRBV6-5 and TRBJ2-5; TRBD2 agrees at 7 bases. Germline trimming cut 2 bases from V and 5 bases from J; bases unmatched to any gene: 11. Germline V gives CDR1 MNHEY, CDR2 SVGAGI. The CDR3 has 16 amino acids.